This T cell receptor beta chain was retrieved from a study of cytomegalovirus exposure and HLA in healthy donors (dated by TCRdb to 2016 to 2017). For context, the study as a whole: An earlier analysis of fewer than 750 of the donors reported approximately 280 Gb of sequence data and 117 million unique TCR beta sequences obtained from about 179 million T cells. An early release covering roughly 640 HLA-typed donors comprised approximately 290 gigabases of sequencing data and 65 million to 100 million unique TCR sequences. Of the 300 to 500 genotyped donors, 81% were placed in the genetic ancestry cluster associated with self-reported Caucasian donors. The study aimed to test whether signatures of past pathogen exposure could be identified by cataloging public T cell receptors. Using immunosequencing, the study profiled T cell repertoires from 500 to 800 subjects and related those repertoires to cytomegalovirus serostatus. Besides the first cohort of more than 650 subjects, a separate validation cohort made up of 95 to 150 different subjects was used. The study combined high-throughput TCR immunosequencing, statistical association of individual TCRs with disease status, and machine learning to predict cytomegalovirus infection status. A later analysis re-examined previously published TCR beta repertoires from more than 600 donors and added high-resolution HLA genotyping to investigate patterns of TCR occurrence. Rather than using new phenotypic data, the later analysis identified candidate immune exposures from TCR beta sequences and from how often those sequences occurred across donors. In an earlier analysis of a few hundred of the donors, high-throughput TCR beta sequencing was used to judge whether each TCR beta V gene segment behaved as functional or pseudogenic. Donor age, sex, ethnicity and CMV serostatus were collected together with the repertoire data. A later genetic analysis used genome-wide SNP genotypes for about 60% of the roughly 700 donors, treating that subset as a discovery cohort. All discovery cohort repertoires had been generated on a single sequencing platform. HLA typing included class I and class II loci at four-digit resolution. The number of typed donors differed by locus: about 620-630 for A, B, C, DRB1 and DQB1; approximately 520 for DQA1; approximately 610 for DPA1; and around 490 for DPB1. About 5 DR-DQ haplotypes were handled as single units for association and clustering, since linkage in the cohort was strong. Among some 410 genotyped donors of the cohort, an average of approximately 250,000 unique TCR beta nucleotide sequences were sequenced per donor, around 20% of them non-productive. What the study reported, not specific to this receptor: Correlated functional status among segregating V segments might be attributable to linkage disequilibrium, but an unknown experimental factor could not be ruled out. A later analysis reported that several top co-occurrence clusters appeared linked to parvovirus B19, influenza, CMV and Epstein-Barr virus. While some public TCRs were present in many individuals, most TCR sequences turned up only very rarely across donors. Sequencing depth was assumed to be roughly uniform across donors in the presence/absence analyses, though that assumption may not hold. The 87-base-pair reads could not distinguish some IMGT-functional V segments, including TRBV6-2 and TRBV6-3, so those segments were excluded. Because HLA typing was unavailable for some donors at each locus, only the typed subset was used in association tests. Immune exposure information for the cohort was limited to CMV serostatus. Broadly in line with IMGT annotations, most TCR beta V segments showed up in productive rearrangements about 87% or about 30% of the time in an earlier analysis of around 550 of the donors. A further reported finding was that TCR beta sequences accurately predicted the HLA-A and HLA-B alleles for most subjects in the first cohort. A later analysis found that TCR association rates varied across HLA loci, with DRB1 alleles showing the most associated TCRs and HLA-C alleles the fewest. In vitro tests confirmed that a few of the cytomegalovirus-associated TCR beta chains recognize cytomegalovirus antigens. It was suggested by the authors that the approach could potentially be generalized to other disease states and immunological phenotypes. In a later analysis, HLA-associated TCR beta chains were found to be more clonally expanded and to have lower generation probabilities than equally common non-associated chains. The earlier analysis of fewer than 750 of the donors excluded approximately 15 rarely observed V segments, including chromosome 9 orphons, because counts were too low. A later analysis associated 15,000 to 20,000 TCR beta sequences with specific HLA alleles at a false discovery rate of 0.05. This cohort had only TCR beta chains sequenced, and the lack of alpha or paired-chain data limited which features could be detected. Cytomegalovirus status was reported to be diagnosed by the classifier with high specificity and sensitivity in both the original and validation cohorts. When HLA alleles, especially DR and DQ, strongly co-occurred, attributing TCR associations to individual alleles was difficult. A later analysis found that most CMV-associated TCR beta chains appeared HLA-restricted, with HLA associations seemingly driven largely by CMV exposure. An association between a missense DCLRE1C variant and V-gene and J-gene trimming of TCR beta chains was found in a later genetic analysis and replicated in an independent cohort. Compared with the roughly 710-donor mean, donors in an Asian-associated ancestry cluster had fewer N-insertions in productive TCRs, according to a later genetic analysis. A cluster of highly shared sequence variants was judged likely to represent a technical artifact of the sequencing pipeline. The study gave a list of about 160 TCR beta chains associated with cytomegalovirus.

The cohort consisted of 600 or so healthy bone marrow donors. At the time of sampling, every cohort member was nominally healthy, though immune exposures that went unrecorded were likely present. The donor was CMV seronegative and was included in the group of about 350 seronegative cohort members. Each donor provided a peripheral blood sample, and peripheral blood mononuclear cells were used for TCR beta sequencing. The Qiagen DNeasy Blood Extraction Kit was used to extract genomic DNA from the blood cell samples. The library was prepared using the immunoSEQ multiplex PCR assay. The multiplex PCR relied on a mix of 60 forward primers for TCR Vbeta segments and 13 reverse primers for TCR Jbeta segments. The CDR3 region of rearranged TCR beta genes was amplified from genomic DNA with a multiplex PCR assay. The Illumina HiSeq System was used to sequence the amplified TCR beta libraries as 87-base-pair reads. Per the authors' processing: In a later analysis, tens of millions of unique TCR beta chains were counted across the roughly 670 repertoires, and around 10 million of these chains were shared by at least two donors. To remove PCR and sequencing errors, raw reads were error-corrected and collapsed into unique sequences using a nearest-neighbor algorithm that merged closely related sequences. V, D and J gene segments were assigned by aligning CDR3 sequences to IMGT reference sequences. Each retained sequence needed at least a six-nucleotide match to both a V gene segment and a J gene segment. Rearrangements were classified as productive when the CDR3 lacked stop codons and remained in frame with V and J, and all other rearrangements were classified as non-productive. Following IMGT convention, CDR3 was defined as the stretch from the second conserved V-encoded cysteine up to the conserved J-encoded phenylalanine. In an earlier analysis of approximately 590 of the donors, sequences lacking an unambiguous match to a single V gene segment were excluded. In an earlier analysis of approximately 590 of the donors, V segments were called functional above 56.7% productive rearrangements and were called segregating when the between-donor standard deviation exceeded 5%. A statistical classification framework was developed to diagnose cytomegalovirus status using the catalog of TCR beta chain sequences. In a later analysis, V and J genes were assigned by comparing TCR nucleotide sequences against IMGT/GENE-DB human TR gene sequences. Using the TCRdist pipeline, a later analysis assigned CDR3 sequences along with most-parsimonious VDJ recombination scenarios. In a later analysis, each TCR beta chain was defined by its CDR3 amino acid sequence together with its V-gene family, and reads without a unique V-gene family were excluded. To address suspected cross-contamination and a sequencing artifact, a later analysis removed 550 to 750 highly shared, low-generation-probability nucleotide sequences. In a later analysis, a clonal expansion index was calculated for each public chain from normalized within-repertoire ranks of inferred template counts. A later analysis computed generation probabilities with a VDJ recombination model fitted to out-of-frame rearrangements, and checked the results against IGoR. In a later analysis, TCR-TCR, TCR-HLA and TCR-CMV co-occurrence was scored with hypergeometric tests, and a repertoire-size bias correction was applied to TCR pairs. A later analysis estimated false discovery rates by permuting HLA or CMV assignments 20 times. In a later analysis, co-occurring TCRs were grouped using DBSCAN, with TCRdist sequence similarity added in when clustering inside HLA-allele-positive subsets. For co-occurrence clustering, repertoires with fewer than 30,000 or more than 120,000 public chains were excluded, along with roughly 5 repertoires with anomalous nucleotide sharing. As stored in TCRdb, this immuneACCESS dataset retains in-frame rearrangements with V and J assigned. A fraction of the clones does not appear; measured against another copy, unresolved V genes explain less than half of the discrepancy, and the remainder lacks a known reason. D and trimming come from the DNA, and the V and J calls and clone size come from that table. This sample has 130,000 or so clones in its table, and about 80% of those were observed once. The leading ten clones occupy about 1.8% of the sample.

As regards this clone: Its antigen target is currently unknown. No base quality values were provided; no much bigger clone lies one nucleotide off.

CDR1 and CDR2 are read off the germline V gene as SGHTA and FQGTGA. Deletion took 5 bases off V and 6 bases off J, with a span of 11 bases between the germline ends. Its CDR3 holds 12 amino acids, cysteine through phenylalanine. The kept DNA is CDR3 alone, 36 bases in frame from the first base. The sequence joins TRBV7-3 to TRBJ2-7; TRBD1 could be the D gene, as 5 bases match. This sequence originates from a man between 18 and 35 years old in good health and CMV-seronegative. Sequenced material: PBMCs. The DNA sequence is TGTGCCAGCAGCGATTTAAGGGGCGAGCAGTACTTC. Its product reads: CASSDLRGEQYF.